This TCR beta chain originates from a study of blood T cell repertoires in COVID-19. Study processing details: Reference gene primer amplification gave nucleated cell count estimates. Measured with immunoSEQ multiplex PCR; TCRdb has only the in-frame clones, and not every one. V and J calls and clone size follow that table, whereas D and trimming were derived from the DNA. The sample lists some 140,000 clones, about 80% occurring once. Categorization into cohorts depended on clinical history that participants reported. In Cohort 3, a recovered donor had either two negative PCRs, clearance, or symptom resolution. The germline gives CDR1 SGHRS, CDR2 YFSETQ. The CDR3 is 14 residues long. Trimming pared 0 bases from V and 0 bases from J, leaving 6 bases between.

The gene calls are TRBV5-1 and TRBJ1-2; the D is unclear. This TCR was sampled from a man in his forties or fifties who had recovered from COVID-19. The sample taken for sequencing was PBMCs or T cells enriched from blood (not recorded which). This CDR3 reads CASSLDSTNYGYTF. The CDR3 bases are TGCGCCAGCAGCTTGGACAGCACTAACTATGGCTACACCTTC.